A selection of T cell receptor beta chains follows, all from one sample in a study of post-analysis software for immune sequencing data. TCRdb reprocessed the PCR reads via MiXCR and lists one record per CDR3 protein. The sample has fewer than 600,000 distinct CDR3 sequences, around 40% seen once. The sequenced sample consisted of blood. The receptors stem from a girl aged 5-17 years with multiple sclerosis. CDR3s include the opening cysteine and the closing phenylalanine or tryptophan. The D gene is left open where the match is weak. Part of the rows lack a size; the others show once, few, many or a class for expanded clones.

cdr3_aa: CSASQLDTQYF; cdr3_nt: TGCAGTGCTAGCCAGTTAGATACGCAGTATTTT; cdr3_length: 11; d_call: .; clone_size: .; v_call: TRBV20-1; j_call: TRBJ2-3
cdr3_aa: CSASWSTSGRRGSYNEQFF; cdr3_nt: TGCAGTGCTAGTTGGTCGACTAGCGGGAGACGAGGGTCCTACAATGAGCAGTTCTTC; cdr3_length: 19; d_call: TRBD2; clone_size: .; v_call: TRBV20-1; j_call: TRBJ2-1
cdr3_aa: CASSLGTSFQFF; cdr3_nt: TGTGCCAGCAGCCTAGGGACTAGCTTTCAGTTCTTC; cdr3_length: 12; d_call: TRBD2; clone_size: .; v_call: TRBV7-2; j_call: TRBJ2-1
cdr3_aa: CASSFITGTGELFF; cdr3_nt: TGTGCCAGCAGCTTCATTACCGGTACCGGGGAGCTGTTTTTT; cdr3_length: 14; d_call: .; clone_size: few; v_call: TRBV7-2; j_call: TRBJ2-2
cdr3_aa: CASSLSWGGAFF; cdr3_nt: TGTGCCAGCAGTTTATCCTGGGGGGGAGCTTTCTTT; cdr3_length: 12; d_call: .; clone_size: .; v_call: TRBV28; j_call: TRBJ1-1
cdr3_aa: CAATPGQAPSTEAFF; cdr3_nt: TGTGCTGCGACCCCTGGACAGGCCCCGAGCACTGAAGCTTTCTTT; cdr3_length: 15; d_call: TRBD1; clone_size: few; v_call: TRBV10-3; j_call: TRBJ1-1
cdr3_aa: CASSFMAKDGNTEAFF; cdr3_nt: TGCGCCAGCAGCTTCATGGCCAAGGACGGGAACACTGAAGCTTTCTTT; cdr3_length: 16; d_call: .; clone_size: .; v_call: TRBV4-1; j_call: TRBJ1-1
cdr3_aa: CSASDGIEKLFF; cdr3_nt: TGCAGTGCTAGTGACGGGATTGAAAAACTGTTTTTT; cdr3_length: 12; d_call: .; clone_size: .; v_call: TRBV20-1; j_call: TRBJ1-4
cdr3_aa: CASSMNWEQPQHF; cdr3_nt: TGTGCCAGCAGCATGAATTGGGAACAGCCCCAGCATTTT; cdr3_length: 13; d_call: .; clone_size: .; v_call: TRBV7-2; j_call: TRBJ1-5
cdr3_aa: CASSYLTGMGYTF; cdr3_nt: TGTGCCAGCAGTTACCTGACAGGGATGGGCTACACCTTC; cdr3_length: 13; d_call: TRBD1; clone_size: .; v_call: TRBV6-5; j_call: TRBJ1-2
cdr3_aa: CASSQTGSATEAFF; cdr3_nt: TGTGCCAGCAGCCAGACAGGTAGCGCGACTGAAGCTTTCTTT; cdr3_length: 14; d_call: .; clone_size: .; v_call: TRBV4-2; j_call: TRBJ1-1
cdr3_aa: CASSYSGRNLRGGYTF; cdr3_nt: TGTGCCAGCAGTTACTCGGGTCGAAACCTCCGTGGTGGCTACACCTTC; cdr3_length: 16; d_call: .; clone_size: few; v_call: TRBV6-5; j_call: TRBJ1-2
cdr3_aa: CASSLGPLLSITEAFF; cdr3_nt: TGTGCCAGCAGTCTTGGGCCATTATTATCTATCACTGAAGCTTTCTTT; cdr3_length: 16; d_call: .; clone_size: .; v_call: TRBV12-3/TRBV12-4; j_call: TRBJ1-1
cdr3_aa: CASSLVGPLDTEAFF; cdr3_nt: TGCGCCAGCAGCTTGGTAGGACCCCTGGACACTGAAGCTTTCTTT; cdr3_length: 15; d_call: .; clone_size: once; v_call: TRBV5-1; j_call: TRBJ1-1
cdr3_aa: CASSLLSRGETQYF; cdr3_nt: TGTGCCAGCAGCTTATTGTCTCGGGGAGAGACCCAGTACTTC; cdr3_length: 14; d_call: .; clone_size: .; v_call: TRBV7-9; j_call: TRBJ2-5
cdr3_aa: CSARDRYRGYLAYNEQFF; cdr3_nt: TGCAGTGCTAGAGACCGATACAGGGGTTACTTGGCCTACAATGAGCAGTTCTTC; cdr3_length: 18; d_call: TRBD1; clone_size: few; v_call: TRBV20-1; j_call: TRBJ2-1
cdr3_aa: CASSPRDGYNEQFF; cdr3_nt: TGTGCCAGCAGCCCGCGGGACGGTTACAATGAGCAGTTCTTC; cdr3_length: 14; d_call: .; clone_size: .; v_call: TRBV7-2; j_call: TRBJ2-1
cdr3_aa: CSVVGAPDTRYF; cdr3_nt: TGCAGCGTTGTTGGGGCTCCAGATACGCGGTATTTT; cdr3_length: 12; d_call: .; clone_size: once; v_call: TRBV29-1; j_call: TRBJ2-3
cdr3_aa: CASSSGREYGGANVLTF; cdr3_nt: TGTGCCAGCAGCTCAGGGCGGGAGTATGGTGGGGCCAACGTCCTGACTTTC; cdr3_length: 17; d_call: TRBD2; clone_size: .; v_call: TRBV7-9; j_call: TRBJ2-6
cdr3_aa: CATAEGGNYGYTF; cdr3_nt: TGTGCCACCGCCGAGGGGGGGAACTATGGCTACACCTTC; cdr3_length: 13; d_call: .; clone_size: .; v_call: TRBV19; j_call: TRBJ1-2
cdr3_aa: CASSQEVASPTDTQYF; cdr3_nt: TGCGCCAGCAGCCAAGAGGTAGCGTCCCCCACAGATACGCAGTATTTT; cdr3_length: 16; d_call: .; clone_size: .; v_call: TRBV4-1; j_call: TRBJ2-3
cdr3_aa: CASNHREITDTQYF; cdr3_nt: TGTGCCAGCAACCACAGGGAAATCACAGATACGCAGTATTTT; cdr3_length: 14; d_call: .; clone_size: .; v_call: TRBV5-6; j_call: TRBJ2-3
cdr3_aa: CASSSSVSQGYEQYF; cdr3_nt: TGTGCCAGCAGCTCCTCCGTGAGCCAGGGCTACGAGCAGTACTTC; cdr3_length: 15; d_call: .; clone_size: .; v_call: TRBV6-6; j_call: TRBJ2-7
cdr3_aa: CASNGDGVGTKQYF; cdr3_nt: TGTGCCAGCAATGGTGACGGCGTCGGTACGAAGCAGTACTTC; cdr3_length: 14; d_call: .; clone_size: .; v_call: TRBV6-1; j_call: TRBJ2-7
cdr3_aa: CASRAPGPATQETQYF; cdr3_nt: TGCGCCAGCAGAGCCCCGGGACCAGCCACGCAGGAGACCCAGTACTTC; cdr3_length: 16; d_call: .; clone_size: .; v_call: TRBV10-1; j_call: TRBJ2-5
cdr3_aa: CASSHFRTGRENYNEQFF; cdr3_nt: TGTGCCAGCAGCCATTTCAGGACAGGGAGGGAGAACTACAATGAGCAGTTCTTC; cdr3_length: 18; d_call: .; clone_size: .; v_call: TRBV28; j_call: TRBJ2-1
cdr3_aa: CASSSHTAYEQYF; cdr3_nt: TGTGCCAGCAGTTCCCATACAGCATACGAGCAGTACTTC; cdr3_length: 13; d_call: .; clone_size: .; v_call: TRBV28; j_call: TRBJ2-7
cdr3_aa: CASSQLNEQFF; cdr3_nt: TGTGCCAGCAGCCAATTAAATGAGCAGTTCTTC; cdr3_length: 11; d_call: .; clone_size: .; v_call: TRBV7-2; j_call: TRBJ2-1
cdr3_aa: CASSLVFRGGNQPQHF; cdr3_nt: TGTGCCAGCAGCTTAGTGTTCAGGGGGGGCAATCAGCCCCAGCATTTT; cdr3_length: 16; d_call: TRBD1; clone_size: .; v_call: TRBV7-8; j_call: TRBJ1-5
cdr3_aa: CASRLDTGVNQPQHF; cdr3_nt: TGTGCCAGCAGACTCGATACAGGGGTCAATCAGCCCCAGCATTTT; cdr3_length: 15; d_call: TRBD1; clone_size: .; v_call: TRBV7-2; j_call: TRBJ1-5
cdr3_aa: CASTGPGEQPQHF; cdr3_nt: TGTGCCAGCACGGGGCCAGGCGAGCAGCCCCAGCATTTT; cdr3_length: 13; d_call: .; clone_size: .; v_call: TRBV12-3/TRBV12-4; j_call: TRBJ1-5
cdr3_aa: CASELAGDGNEQFF; cdr3_nt: TGTGCCAGTGAGCTAGCGGGAGATGGCAATGAGCAGTTCTTC; cdr3_length: 14; d_call: TRBD2; clone_size: .; v_call: TRBV28; j_call: TRBJ2-1
cdr3_aa: CTSSPGTEKLFF; cdr3_nt: TGTACCAGCAGCCCAGGGACAGAAAAACTGTTTTTT; cdr3_length: 12; d_call: .; clone_size: .; v_call: TRBV7-9; j_call: TRBJ1-4
cdr3_aa: CASSLPSLAKEADMQYF; cdr3_nt: TGTGCCAGCAGTTTACCGTCTCTAGCGAAAGAAGCAGATATGCAGTATTTT; cdr3_length: 17; d_call: .; clone_size: .; v_call: TRBV28; j_call: TRBJ2-3
cdr3_aa: CASSESTGGNQPQHF; cdr3_nt: TGCGCCAGCAGTGAGTCAACGGGGGGCAATCAGCCCCAGCATTTT; cdr3_length: 15; d_call: .; clone_size: .; v_call: TRBV10-2; j_call: TRBJ1-5
cdr3_aa: CASSDGRLYGYTF; cdr3_nt: TGTGCCAGCAGCGATGGGCGCCTCTATGGCTACACCTTC; cdr3_length: 13; d_call: .; clone_size: few; v_call: TRBV9; j_call: TRBJ1-2
cdr3_aa: CASSWREDTYEQYF; cdr3_nt: TGTGCCAGCAGTTGGCGGGAGGACACCTACGAGCAGTACTTC; cdr3_length: 14; d_call: TRBD2; clone_size: .; v_call: TRBV27; j_call: TRBJ2-7
cdr3_aa: CSQGQGGSNYGYTF; cdr3_nt: TGCAGTCAAGGACAGGGAGGATCTAACTATGGCTACACCTTC; cdr3_length: 14; d_call: TRBD1; clone_size: few; v_call: TRBV20-1; j_call: TRBJ1-2
cdr3_aa: CAISPQGQAGANVLTF; cdr3_nt: TGTGCCATCAGTCCCCAGGGTCAGGCTGGGGCCAACGTCCTGACTTTC; cdr3_length: 16; d_call: .; clone_size: .; v_call: TRBV10-3; j_call: TRBJ2-6
cdr3_aa: CASSTSGRASSEQYF; cdr3_nt: TGTGCCAGCAGCACTAGCGGGAGGGCCTCGAGCGAGCAGTACTTC; cdr3_length: 15; d_call: TRBD2; clone_size: .; v_call: TRBV7-2; j_call: TRBJ2-7
cdr3_aa: CASSQGSGPSYGYTF; cdr3_nt: TGCGCCAGCAGCCAAGGGTCAGGCCCTAGCTATGGCTACACCTTC; cdr3_length: 15; d_call: .; clone_size: .; v_call: TRBV4-1; j_call: TRBJ1-2
cdr3_aa: CASSFLAASGPSSYNEQFF; cdr3_nt: TGTGCCAGCAGTTTTCTGGCCGCTAGCGGTCCGAGCTCCTACAATGAGCAGTTCTTC; cdr3_length: 19; d_call: TRBD2; clone_size: .; v_call: TRBV28; j_call: TRBJ2-1
cdr3_aa: CASSFRGQGRGEQYF; cdr3_nt: TGTGCCAGCAGCTTCCGGGGACAGGGGAGGGGCGAGCAGTACTTC; cdr3_length: 15; d_call: TRBD1; clone_size: .; v_call: TRBV7-9; j_call: TRBJ2-7
cdr3_aa: CASSQEARGLYGYTF; cdr3_nt: TGCGCCAGCAGCCAAGAAGCCAGGGGGCTCTATGGCTACACCTTC; cdr3_length: 15; d_call: TRBD1; clone_size: .; v_call: TRBV4-1; j_call: TRBJ1-2
cdr3_aa: CASSSGAPSEETQYF; cdr3_nt: TGCGCCAGCAGCTCCGGGGCGCCGTCCGAAGAGACCCAGTACTTC; cdr3_length: 15; d_call: .; clone_size: few; v_call: TRBV5-1; j_call: TRBJ2-5
cdr3_aa: CASSLGGGRNTEAFF; cdr3_nt: TGTGCCAGCAGTTTGGGAGGGGGGCGGAACACTGAAGCTTTCTTT; cdr3_length: 15; d_call: .; clone_size: .; v_call: TRBV12-3/TRBV12-4; j_call: TRBJ1-1
cdr3_aa: CAISGKDYEQYF; cdr3_nt: TGTGCCATCAGTGGGAAAGATTACGAGCAGTACTTC; cdr3_length: 12; d_call: .; clone_size: .; v_call: TRBV10-3; j_call: TRBJ2-7
cdr3_aa: CVSSSDLGSGFSDTQYF; cdr3_nt: TGTGTCAGCAGTTCGGACCTGGGGAGCGGATTTTCAGATACGCAGTATTTT; cdr3_length: 17; d_call: .; clone_size: .; v_call: TRBV6-6; j_call: TRBJ2-3
cdr3_aa: CSGGRTVPQETQYF; cdr3_nt: TGCAGCGGGGGCCGTACTGTTCCACAAGAGACCCAGTACTTC; cdr3_length: 14; d_call: .; clone_size: .; v_call: TRBV29-1; j_call: TRBJ2-5
cdr3_aa: CASSHRTGIYEQYF; cdr3_nt: TGCGCCAGCAGCCATAGGACAGGAATCTACGAGCAGTACTTC; cdr3_length: 14; d_call: TRBD1; clone_size: few; v_call: TRBV4-3; j_call: TRBJ2-7
cdr3_aa: CASSLARQTTEAFF; cdr3_nt: TGTGCCAGCAGCTTAGCGCGACAGACCACTGAAGCTTTCTTT; cdr3_length: 14; d_call: .; clone_size: .; v_call: TRBV7-9; j_call: TRBJ1-1
cdr3_aa: CASPLWGLAGPPSYEQYF; cdr3_nt: TGCGCCAGTCCTCTTTGGGGACTAGCGGGACCCCCCTCCTACGAGCAGTACTTC; cdr3_length: 18; d_call: TRBD2; clone_size: few; v_call: TRBV5-1; j_call: TRBJ2-7
cdr3_aa: CASSPLAGEADTQYF; cdr3_nt: TGTGCCAGCAGTCCCTTAGCGGGAGAGGCAGATACGCAGTATTTT; cdr3_length: 15; d_call: TRBD2; clone_size: .; v_call: TRBV28; j_call: TRBJ2-3
cdr3_aa: CASSLGPASGQETQYF; cdr3_nt: TGTGCCAGCAGCTTAGGCCCGGCTAGCGGCCAAGAGACCCAGTACTTC; cdr3_length: 16; d_call: TRBD2; clone_size: .; v_call: TRBV11-1; j_call: TRBJ2-5
cdr3_aa: CASSPSSPDTQYF; cdr3_nt: TGTGCCAGCAGTCCTAGTTCCCCAGATACGCAGTATTTT; cdr3_length: 13; d_call: .; clone_size: .; v_call: TRBV12-3/TRBV12-4; j_call: TRBJ2-3
cdr3_aa: CASSQDFRGLLEQFF; cdr3_nt: TGTGCCAGCAGCCAAGATTTTCGCGGACTTTTAGAGCAGTTCTTC; cdr3_length: 15; d_call: .; clone_size: .; v_call: TRBV4-2; j_call: TRBJ2-1
cdr3_aa: CASSDSGETQYF; cdr3_nt: TGTGCCAGCAGTGATTCGGGGGAGACCCAGTACTTC; cdr3_length: 12; d_call: .; clone_size: .; v_call: TRBV28; j_call: TRBJ2-5
cdr3_aa: CAISDPRTLQETQYF; cdr3_nt: TGTGCCATCAGTGACCCAAGGACGCTCCAAGAGACCCAGTACTTC; cdr3_length: 15; d_call: .; clone_size: once; v_call: TRBV10-3; j_call: TRBJ2-5
cdr3_aa: CASSLGQAGITYEQYF; cdr3_nt: TGTGCCAGCAGCCTAGGGCAAGCGGGAATCACCTACGAGCAGTACTTC; cdr3_length: 16; d_call: TRBD2; clone_size: few; v_call: TRBV7-2; j_call: TRBJ2-7
cdr3_aa: CASSQVGAFRETQYF; cdr3_nt: TGCGCCAGCAGCCAAGTGGGGGCGTTTAGAGAGACCCAGTACTTC; cdr3_length: 15; d_call: .; clone_size: .; v_call: TRBV4-1; j_call: TRBJ2-5